This TCR beta chain was observed in a study of technical replicates of blood from several donors. The protocol was immunoSEQ multiplex PCR, while the TCRdb copy is restricted to in-frame clones and leaves out a portion. This sample has 60,000 to 90,000 clones, with around 97% found just once. The CDR3 has 19 residues. The V gene end was trimmed by 6 bases and the J gene end by 6 bases; junction bases not matched to a gene: 20. Germline-derived CDR1 and CDR2 are MDHEN and SYDVKM. The receptor was isolated from a human donor in good health. The sample was T cells isolated from PBMCs. The J gene is TRBJ2-3, the V gene TRBV28; TRBD2 agrees at 11 bases. The CDR3 region is CASSSPFTLSGGAADTQYF. CDR3 nucleotide sequence: TGTGCCAGCAGCTCTCCCTTCACCCTTAGCGGGGGGGCCGCGGATACGCAGTATTTT. Drawing the rest from reference TRBV28 and TRBJ2-3, the complete variable domain is DVKVTQSSRYLVKRTGEKVFLECVQDMDHENMFWYRQDPGLGLRLIYFSYDVKMKEKGDIPEGYSVSREKKERFSLILESASTNQTSMYLCASSSPFTLSGGAADTQYFGPGTRLTVL.